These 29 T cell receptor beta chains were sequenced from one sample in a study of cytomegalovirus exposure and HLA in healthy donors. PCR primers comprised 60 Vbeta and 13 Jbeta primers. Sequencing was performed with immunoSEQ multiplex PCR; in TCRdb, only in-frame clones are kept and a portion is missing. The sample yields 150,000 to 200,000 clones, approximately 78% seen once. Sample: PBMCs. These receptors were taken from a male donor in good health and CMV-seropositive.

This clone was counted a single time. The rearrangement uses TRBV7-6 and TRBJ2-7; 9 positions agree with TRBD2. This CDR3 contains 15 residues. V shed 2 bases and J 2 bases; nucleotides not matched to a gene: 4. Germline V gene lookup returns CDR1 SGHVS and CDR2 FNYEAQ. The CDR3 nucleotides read TGTGCCAGCAGCTTAAATAGCGGGGGAGCCTACGAGCAGTACTTC. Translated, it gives CASSLNSGGAYEQYF.

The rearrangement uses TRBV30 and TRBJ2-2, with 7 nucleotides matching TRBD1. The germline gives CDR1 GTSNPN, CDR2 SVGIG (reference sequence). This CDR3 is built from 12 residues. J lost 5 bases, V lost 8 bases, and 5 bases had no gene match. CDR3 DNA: TGTGCCGGAAGACAGGGAACCGGGGAGCTGTTTTTT. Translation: CAGRQGTGELFF. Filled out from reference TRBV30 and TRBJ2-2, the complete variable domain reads SQTIHQWPATLVQPVGSPLSLECTVEGTSNPNLYWYRQAAGRGLQLLFYSVGIGQISSEVPQNLSASRPQDRQFILSSKKLLLSDSGFYLCAGRQGTGELFFGEGSRLTVL.

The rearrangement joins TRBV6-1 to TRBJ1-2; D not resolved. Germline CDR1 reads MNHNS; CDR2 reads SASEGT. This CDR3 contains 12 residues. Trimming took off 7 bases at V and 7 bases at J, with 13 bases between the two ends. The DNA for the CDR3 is TGTGCCAGCAATCCGTCTACCATTGGCTACACCTTC. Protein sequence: CASNPSTIGYTF.

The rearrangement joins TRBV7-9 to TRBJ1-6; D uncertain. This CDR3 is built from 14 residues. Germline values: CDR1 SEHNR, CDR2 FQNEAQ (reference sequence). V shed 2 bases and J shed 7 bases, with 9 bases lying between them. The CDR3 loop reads CASSLYPGNSPLHF. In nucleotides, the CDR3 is TGTGCCAGCAGCTTATACCCGGGAAATTCACCCCTCCACTTT. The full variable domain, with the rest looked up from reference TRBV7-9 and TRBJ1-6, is DTGVSQNPRHKITKRGQNVTFRCDPISEHNRLYWYRQTLGQGPEFLTYFQNEAQLEKSRLLSDRFSAERPKGSFSTLEIQRTEQGDSAMYLCASSLYPGNSPLHFGNGTRLTVT.

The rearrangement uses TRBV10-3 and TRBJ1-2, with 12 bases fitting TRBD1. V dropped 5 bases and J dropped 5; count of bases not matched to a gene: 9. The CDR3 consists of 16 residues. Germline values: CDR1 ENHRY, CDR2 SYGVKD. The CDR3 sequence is CAISPGTGGARYGYTF. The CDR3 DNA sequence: TGTGCCATCAGTCCCGGGACAGGGGGCGCGAGGTATGGCTACACCTTC.

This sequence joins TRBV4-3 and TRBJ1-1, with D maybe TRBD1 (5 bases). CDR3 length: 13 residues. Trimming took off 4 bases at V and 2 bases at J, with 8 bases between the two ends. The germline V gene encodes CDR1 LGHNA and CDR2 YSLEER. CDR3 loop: CASSPTDNTEAFF. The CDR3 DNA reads TGCGCCAGCAGCCCGACAGACAACACTGAAGCTTTCTTT.

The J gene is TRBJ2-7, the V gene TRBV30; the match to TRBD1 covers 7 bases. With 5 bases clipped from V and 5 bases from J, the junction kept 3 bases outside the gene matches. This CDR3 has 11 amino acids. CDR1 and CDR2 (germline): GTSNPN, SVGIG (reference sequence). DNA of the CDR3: TGTGCCTGGGACAGGGAGCACGAGCAGTACTTC. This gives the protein CAWDREHEQYF.

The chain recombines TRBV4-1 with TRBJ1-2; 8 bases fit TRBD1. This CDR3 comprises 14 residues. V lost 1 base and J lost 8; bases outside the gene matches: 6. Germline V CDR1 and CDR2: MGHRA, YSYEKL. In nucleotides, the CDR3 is TGCGCCAGCAGCCAAGTCGGACAGGGAATAGGCTACACCTTC. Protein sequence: CASSQVGQGIGYTF.

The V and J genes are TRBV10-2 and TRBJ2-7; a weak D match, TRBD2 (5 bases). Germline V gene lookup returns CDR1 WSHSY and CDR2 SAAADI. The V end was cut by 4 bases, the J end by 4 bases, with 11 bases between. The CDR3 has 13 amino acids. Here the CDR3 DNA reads TGCGCCAGCAGTGTAGCGCCGGGATACGAGCAGTACTTC. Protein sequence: CASSVAPGYEQYF.

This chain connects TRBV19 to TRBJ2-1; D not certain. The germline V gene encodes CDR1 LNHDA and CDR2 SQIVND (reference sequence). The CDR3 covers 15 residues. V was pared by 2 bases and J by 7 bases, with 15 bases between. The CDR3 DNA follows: TGTGCCAGTAGTATATCGAGCCGACTCGCTAATGAGCAGTTCTTC. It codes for CASSISSRLANEQFF.

The CDR3 region has the DNA TGTGCCAGCAGTGAAGCTAGACTATCCGCCTACGAGCAGTACTTC. This codes for CASSEARLSAYEQYF. The chain uses TRBV6-1 and TRBJ2-7; D is perhaps TRBD2 (5 bases). The CDR3 is made up of 15 amino acids. The V end was cut by 0 bases, the J end by 2 bases, with 11 bases between. Germline V gene sequence: CDR1 MNHNS, CDR2 SASEGT.

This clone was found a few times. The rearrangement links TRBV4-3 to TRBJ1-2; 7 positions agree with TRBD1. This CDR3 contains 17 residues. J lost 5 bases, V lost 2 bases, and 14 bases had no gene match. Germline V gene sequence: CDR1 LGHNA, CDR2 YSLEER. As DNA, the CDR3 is TGCGCCAGCAGCCAACAATTCGCAGGGGGGAGCGGTTATGGCTACACCTTC. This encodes CASSQQFAGGSGYGYTF.

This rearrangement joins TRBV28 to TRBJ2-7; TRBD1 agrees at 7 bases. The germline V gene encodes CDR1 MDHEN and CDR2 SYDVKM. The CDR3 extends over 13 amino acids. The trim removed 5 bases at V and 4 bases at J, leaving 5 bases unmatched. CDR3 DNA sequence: TGTGCCAGCAGTACAGGGGCCCCATACGAGCAGTACTTC. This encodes CASSTGAPYEQYF.

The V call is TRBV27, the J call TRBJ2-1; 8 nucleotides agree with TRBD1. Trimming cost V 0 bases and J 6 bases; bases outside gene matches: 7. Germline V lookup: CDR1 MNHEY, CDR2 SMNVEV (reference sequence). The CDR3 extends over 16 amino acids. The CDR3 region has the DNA TGTGCCAGCAGTTTATCGGTGACAGGGGTGGTCAATGAGCAGTTCTTC. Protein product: CASSLSVTGVVNEQFF.

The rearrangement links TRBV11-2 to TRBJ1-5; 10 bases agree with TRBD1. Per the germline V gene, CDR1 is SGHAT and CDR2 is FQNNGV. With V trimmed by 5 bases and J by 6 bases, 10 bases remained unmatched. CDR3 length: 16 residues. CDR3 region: CASSKNTGQGTQPQHF. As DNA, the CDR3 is TGTGCCAGCAGCAAAAACACGGGACAGGGGACTCAGCCCCAGCATTTT.

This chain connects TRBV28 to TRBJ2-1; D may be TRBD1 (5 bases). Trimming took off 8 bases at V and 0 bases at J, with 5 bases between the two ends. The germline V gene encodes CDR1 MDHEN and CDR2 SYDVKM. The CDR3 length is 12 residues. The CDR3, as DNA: TGTGCCAGCCAGGGCTCCTACAATGAGCAGTTCTTC. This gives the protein CASQGSYNEQFF.

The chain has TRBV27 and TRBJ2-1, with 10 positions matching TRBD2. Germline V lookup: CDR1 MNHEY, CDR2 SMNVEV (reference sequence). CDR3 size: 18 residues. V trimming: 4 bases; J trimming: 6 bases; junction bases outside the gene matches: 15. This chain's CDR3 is CASSYILLAGRSGNEQFF. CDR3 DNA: TGTGCCAGCAGTTACATACTACTAGCGGGAAGATCGGGCAATGAGCAGTTCTTC.

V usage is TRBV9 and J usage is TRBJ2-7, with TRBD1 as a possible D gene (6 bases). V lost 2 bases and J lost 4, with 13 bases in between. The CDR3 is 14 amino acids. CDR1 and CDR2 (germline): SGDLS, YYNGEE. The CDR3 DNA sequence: TGTGCCAGCAGCGTCACCGGGACATTGTACGAGCAGTACTTC. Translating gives CASSVTGTLYEQYF.

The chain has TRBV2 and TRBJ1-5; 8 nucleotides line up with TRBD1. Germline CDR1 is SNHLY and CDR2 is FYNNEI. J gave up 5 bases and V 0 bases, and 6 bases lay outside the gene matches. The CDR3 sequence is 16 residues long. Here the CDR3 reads CASSEARAGGDQPQHF. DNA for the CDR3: TGTGCCAGCAGTGAAGCGCGAGCAGGGGGCGATCAGCCCCAGCATTTT.

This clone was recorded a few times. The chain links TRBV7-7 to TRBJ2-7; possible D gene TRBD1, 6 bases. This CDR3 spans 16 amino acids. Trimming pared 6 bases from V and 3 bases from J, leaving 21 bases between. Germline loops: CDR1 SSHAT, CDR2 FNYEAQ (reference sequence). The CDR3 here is CASRLILPGHYYEQYF. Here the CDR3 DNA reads TGTGCCAGCAGACTAATTCTGCCGGGACACTACTACGAGCAGTACTTC. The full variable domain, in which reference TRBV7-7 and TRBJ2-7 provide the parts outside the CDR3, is GAGVSQSPRYKVTKRGQDVTLRCDPISSHATLYWYQQALGQGPEFLTYFNYEAQPDKSGLPSDRFSAERPEGSISTLTIQRTEQRDSAMYRCASRLILPGHYYEQYFGPGTRLTVT.

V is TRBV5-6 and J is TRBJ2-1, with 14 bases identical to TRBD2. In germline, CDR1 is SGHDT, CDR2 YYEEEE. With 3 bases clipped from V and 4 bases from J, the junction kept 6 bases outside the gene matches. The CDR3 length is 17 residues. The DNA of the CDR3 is TGTGCCAGCAGCTCCGGACTAGCGGGGGGACCTTACAATGAGCAGTTCTTC. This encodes CASSSGLAGGPYNEQFF.

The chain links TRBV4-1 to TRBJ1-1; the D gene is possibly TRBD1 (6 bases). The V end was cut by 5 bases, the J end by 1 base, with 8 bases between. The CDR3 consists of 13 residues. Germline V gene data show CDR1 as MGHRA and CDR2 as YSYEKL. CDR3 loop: CASSTDRNTEAFF. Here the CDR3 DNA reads TGCGCCAGCAGCACGGACAGGAACACTGAAGCTTTCTTT.

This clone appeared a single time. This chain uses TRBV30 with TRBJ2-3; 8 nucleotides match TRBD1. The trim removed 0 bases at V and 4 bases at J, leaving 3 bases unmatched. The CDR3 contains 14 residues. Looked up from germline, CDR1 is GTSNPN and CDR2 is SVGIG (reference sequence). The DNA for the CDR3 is TGTGCCTGGAGTGTAAGACAGGGGCCAGATACGCAGTATTTT. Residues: CAWSVRQGPDTQYF.

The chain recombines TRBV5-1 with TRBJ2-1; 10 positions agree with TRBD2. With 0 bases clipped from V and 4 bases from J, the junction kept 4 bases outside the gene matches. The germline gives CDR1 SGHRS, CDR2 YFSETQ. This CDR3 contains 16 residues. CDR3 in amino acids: CASSLDPAGGYNEQFF. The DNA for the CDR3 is TGCGCCAGCAGCTTGGACCCAGCGGGAGGGTACAATGAGCAGTTCTTC.

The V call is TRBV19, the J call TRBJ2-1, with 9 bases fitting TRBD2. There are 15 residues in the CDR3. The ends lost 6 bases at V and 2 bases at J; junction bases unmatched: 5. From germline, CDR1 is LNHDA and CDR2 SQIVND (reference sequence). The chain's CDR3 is CASSAGGGPYNEQFF. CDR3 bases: TGTGCCAGTAGCGCGGGAGGGGGACCCTACAATGAGCAGTTCTTC.

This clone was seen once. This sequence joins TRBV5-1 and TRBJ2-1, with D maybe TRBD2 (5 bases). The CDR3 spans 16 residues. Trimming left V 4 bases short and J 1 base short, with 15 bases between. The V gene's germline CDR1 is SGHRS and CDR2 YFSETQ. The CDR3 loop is CASSRLPLGSYNEQFF. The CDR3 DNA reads TGCGCCAGCAGCAGATTGCCACTAGGGTCCTACAATGAGCAGTTCTTC.

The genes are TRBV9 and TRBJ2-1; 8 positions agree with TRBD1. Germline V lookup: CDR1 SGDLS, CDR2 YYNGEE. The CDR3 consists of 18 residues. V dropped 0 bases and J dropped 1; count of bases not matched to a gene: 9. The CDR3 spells CASSVALGRGLSYNEQFF. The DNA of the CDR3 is TGTGCCAGCAGCGTAGCTTTGGGCAGGGGGCTTTCCTACAATGAGCAGTTCTTC.

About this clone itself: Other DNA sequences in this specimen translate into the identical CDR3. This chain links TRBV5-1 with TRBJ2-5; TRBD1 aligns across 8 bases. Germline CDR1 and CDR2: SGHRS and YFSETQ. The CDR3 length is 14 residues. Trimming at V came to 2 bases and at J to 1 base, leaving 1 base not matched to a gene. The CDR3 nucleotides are TGCGCCAGCAGCTTAGACAGGGGCCAAGAGACCCAGTACTTC. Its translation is CASSLDRGQETQYF.

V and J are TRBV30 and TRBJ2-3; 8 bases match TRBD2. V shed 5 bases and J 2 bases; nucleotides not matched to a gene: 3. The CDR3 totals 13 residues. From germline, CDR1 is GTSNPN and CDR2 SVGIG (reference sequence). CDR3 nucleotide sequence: TGTGCCTGGGCACTAGCGGCCACAGATACGCAGTATTTT. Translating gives CAWALAATDTQYF.